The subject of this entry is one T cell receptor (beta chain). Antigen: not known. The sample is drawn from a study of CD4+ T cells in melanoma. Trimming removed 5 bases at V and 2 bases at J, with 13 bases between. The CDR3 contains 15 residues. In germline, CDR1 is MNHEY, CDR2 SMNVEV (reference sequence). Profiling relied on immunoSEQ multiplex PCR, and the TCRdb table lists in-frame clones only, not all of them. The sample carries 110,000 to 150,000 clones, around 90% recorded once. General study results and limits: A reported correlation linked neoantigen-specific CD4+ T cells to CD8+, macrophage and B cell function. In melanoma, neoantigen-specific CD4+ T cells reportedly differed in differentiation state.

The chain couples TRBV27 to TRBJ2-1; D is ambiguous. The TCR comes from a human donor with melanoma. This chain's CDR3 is CASSAFIETYNEQFF. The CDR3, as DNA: TGTGCCAGCAGTGCCTTTATAGAAACCTACAATGAGCAGTTCTTC.